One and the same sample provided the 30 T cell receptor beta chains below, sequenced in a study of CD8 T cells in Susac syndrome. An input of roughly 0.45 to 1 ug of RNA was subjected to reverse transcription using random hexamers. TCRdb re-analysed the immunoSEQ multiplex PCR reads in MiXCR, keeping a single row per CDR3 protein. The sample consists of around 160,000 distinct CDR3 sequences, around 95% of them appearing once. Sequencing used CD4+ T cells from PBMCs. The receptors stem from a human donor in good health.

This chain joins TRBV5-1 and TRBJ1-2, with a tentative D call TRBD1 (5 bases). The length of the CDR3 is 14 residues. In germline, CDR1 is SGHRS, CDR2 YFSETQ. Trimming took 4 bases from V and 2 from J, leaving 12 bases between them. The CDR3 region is CASSPSAGNYGYTF. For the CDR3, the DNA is TGCGCCAGCAGCCCCTCGGCAGGGAACTATGGCTACACCTTC.

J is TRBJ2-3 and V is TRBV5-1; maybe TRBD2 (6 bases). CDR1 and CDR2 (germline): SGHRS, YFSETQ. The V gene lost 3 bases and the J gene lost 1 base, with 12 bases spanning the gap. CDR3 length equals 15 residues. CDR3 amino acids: CASSWGGAGTDTQYF. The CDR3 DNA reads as TGCGCCAGCAGCTGGGGCGGGGCTGGCACAGATACGCAGTATTTT.

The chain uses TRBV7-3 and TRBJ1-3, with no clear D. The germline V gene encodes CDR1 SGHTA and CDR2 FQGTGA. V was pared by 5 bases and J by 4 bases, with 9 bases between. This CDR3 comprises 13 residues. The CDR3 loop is CASSPQGGNTIYF. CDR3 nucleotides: TGTGCCAGCAGCCCCCAAGGCGGAAACACCATATATTTT.

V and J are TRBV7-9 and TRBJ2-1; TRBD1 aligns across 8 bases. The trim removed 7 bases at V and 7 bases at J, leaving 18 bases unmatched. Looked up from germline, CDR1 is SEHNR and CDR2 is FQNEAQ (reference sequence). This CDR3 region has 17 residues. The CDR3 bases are TGTGCCAGCACCCTAGCCCTCGGCAGGGGGCCGAAGAATGAGCAGTTCTTC. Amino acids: CASTLALGRGPKNEQFF.

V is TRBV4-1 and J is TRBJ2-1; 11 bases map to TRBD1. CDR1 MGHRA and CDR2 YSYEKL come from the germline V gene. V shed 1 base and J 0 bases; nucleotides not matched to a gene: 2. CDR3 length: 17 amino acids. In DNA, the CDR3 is TGCGCCAGCAGCCAAGGGACAGGGGGCGCCTCCTACAATGAGCAGTTCTTC. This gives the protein CASSQGTGGASYNEQFF.

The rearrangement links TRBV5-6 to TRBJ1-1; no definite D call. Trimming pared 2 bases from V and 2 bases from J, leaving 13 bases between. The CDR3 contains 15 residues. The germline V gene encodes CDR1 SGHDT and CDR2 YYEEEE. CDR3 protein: CASSFMAVINTEAFF. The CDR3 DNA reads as TGTGCCAGCAGCTTCATGGCAGTGATCAACACTGAAGCTTTCTTT.

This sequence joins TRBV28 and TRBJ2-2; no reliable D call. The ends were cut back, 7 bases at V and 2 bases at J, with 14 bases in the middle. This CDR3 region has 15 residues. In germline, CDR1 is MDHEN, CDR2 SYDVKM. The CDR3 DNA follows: TGTGCCAGCAACACCAGACGGACCAACACCGGGGAGCTGTTTTTT. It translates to CASNTRRTNTGELFF.

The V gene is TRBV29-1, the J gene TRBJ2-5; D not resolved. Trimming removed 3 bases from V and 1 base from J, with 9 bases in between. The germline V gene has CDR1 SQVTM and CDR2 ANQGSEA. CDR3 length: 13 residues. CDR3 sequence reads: CSVEAQSQETQYF. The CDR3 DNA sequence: TGCAGCGTTGAGGCCCAGAGCCAAGAGACCCAGTACTTC.

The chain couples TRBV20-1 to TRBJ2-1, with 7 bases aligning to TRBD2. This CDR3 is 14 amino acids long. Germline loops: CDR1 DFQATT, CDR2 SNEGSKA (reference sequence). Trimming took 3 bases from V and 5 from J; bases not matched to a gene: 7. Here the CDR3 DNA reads TGCAGTGCTAGGGAGGGGAGGGAGGACAATGAGCAGTTCTTC. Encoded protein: CSAREGREDNEQFF.

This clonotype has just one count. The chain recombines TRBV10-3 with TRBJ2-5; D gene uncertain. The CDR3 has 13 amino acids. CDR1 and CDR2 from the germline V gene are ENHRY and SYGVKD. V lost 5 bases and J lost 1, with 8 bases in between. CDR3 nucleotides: TGTGCCATCAGTCCCGGCTCCCAAGAGACCCAGTACTTC. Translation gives CAISPGSQETQYF.

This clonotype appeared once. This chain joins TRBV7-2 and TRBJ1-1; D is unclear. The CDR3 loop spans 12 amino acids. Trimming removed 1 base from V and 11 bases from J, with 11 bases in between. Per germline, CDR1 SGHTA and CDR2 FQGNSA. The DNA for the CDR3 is TGTGCCAGCAGCTTAGGGGCACGTCGCGCTTTCTTT. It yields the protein CASSLGARRAFF.

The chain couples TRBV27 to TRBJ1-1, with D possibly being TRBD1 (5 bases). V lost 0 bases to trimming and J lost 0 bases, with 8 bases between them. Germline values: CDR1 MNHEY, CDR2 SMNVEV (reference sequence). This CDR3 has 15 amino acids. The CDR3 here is CASSLSGTVNTEAFF. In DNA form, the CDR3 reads TGTGCCAGCAGTTTATCCGGGACGGTGAACACTGAAGCTTTCTTT.

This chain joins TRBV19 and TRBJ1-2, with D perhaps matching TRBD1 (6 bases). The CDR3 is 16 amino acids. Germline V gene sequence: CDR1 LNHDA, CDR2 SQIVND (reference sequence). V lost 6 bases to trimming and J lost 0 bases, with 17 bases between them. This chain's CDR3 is CASSGEPGAANYGYTF. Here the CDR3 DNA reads TGTGCCAGTAGCGGAGAACCGGGGGCAGCTAACTATGGCTACACCTTC. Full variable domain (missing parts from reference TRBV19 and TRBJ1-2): DGGITQSPKYLFRKEGQNVTLSCEQNLNHDAMYWYRQDPGQGLRLIYYSQIVNDFQKGDIAEGYSVSREKKESFPLTVTSAQKNPTAFYLCASSGEPGAANYGYTFGSGTRLTVV.

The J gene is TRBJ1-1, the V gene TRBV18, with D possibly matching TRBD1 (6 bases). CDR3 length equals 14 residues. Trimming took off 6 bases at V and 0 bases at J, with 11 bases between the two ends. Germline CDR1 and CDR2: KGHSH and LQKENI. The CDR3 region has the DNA TGTGCCAGCTCCGGAGAGGGGGTGAACACTGAAGCTTTCTTT. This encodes CASSGEGVNTEAFF.

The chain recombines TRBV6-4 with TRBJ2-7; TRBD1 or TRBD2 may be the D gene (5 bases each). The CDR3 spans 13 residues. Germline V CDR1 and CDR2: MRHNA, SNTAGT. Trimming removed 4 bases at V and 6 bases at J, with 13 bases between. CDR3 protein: CASSAISGTEQYF. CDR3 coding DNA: TGTGCCAGCAGTGCCATTTCAGGGACCGAGCAGTACTTC.

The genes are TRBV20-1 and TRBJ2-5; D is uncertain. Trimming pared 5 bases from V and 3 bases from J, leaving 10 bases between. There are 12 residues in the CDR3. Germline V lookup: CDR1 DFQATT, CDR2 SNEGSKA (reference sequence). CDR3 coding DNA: TGCAGTGCTCCGGGCCCAGAAGAGACCCAGTACTTC. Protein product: CSAPGPEETQYF.

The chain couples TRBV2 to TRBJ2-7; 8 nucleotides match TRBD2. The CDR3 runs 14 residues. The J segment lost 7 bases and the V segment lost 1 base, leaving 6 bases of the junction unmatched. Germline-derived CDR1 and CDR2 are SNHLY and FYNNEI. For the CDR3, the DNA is TGTGCCAGCAGTGAAGGGTCCGGGGGGGTTGAGCAGTACTTC. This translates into CASSEGSGGVEQYF.

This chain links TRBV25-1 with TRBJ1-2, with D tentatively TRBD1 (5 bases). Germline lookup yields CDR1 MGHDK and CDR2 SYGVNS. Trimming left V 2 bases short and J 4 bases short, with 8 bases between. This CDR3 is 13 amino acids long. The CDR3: CASSEAGSYGYTF. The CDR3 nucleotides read TGTGCCAGCAGTGAAGCAGGGAGCTATGGCTACACCTTC.

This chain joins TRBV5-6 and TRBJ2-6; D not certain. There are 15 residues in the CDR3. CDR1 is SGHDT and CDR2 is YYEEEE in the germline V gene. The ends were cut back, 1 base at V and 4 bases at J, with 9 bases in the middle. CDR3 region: CASSLIGPGANVLTF. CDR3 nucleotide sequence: TGTGCCAGCAGCTTGATCGGTCCCGGGGCCAACGTCCTGACTTTC.

CDR3 sequence (DNA): TGTGCCACGGCCCTGTGGATCCAAGAGACCCAGTACTTC. Translating it yields CATALWIQETQYF. This chain joins TRBV15 and TRBJ2-5; D uncertain. CDR1 is LNHNV, CDR2 YYDKDF, per germline (reference sequence). The CDR3 length is 13 residues. V was pared by 9 bases and J by 1 base, with 12 bases between.

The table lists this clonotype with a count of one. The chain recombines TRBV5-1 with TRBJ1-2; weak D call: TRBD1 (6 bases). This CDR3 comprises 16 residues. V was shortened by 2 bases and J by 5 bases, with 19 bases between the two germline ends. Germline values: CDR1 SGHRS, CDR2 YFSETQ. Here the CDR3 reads CASSLEPGQTGYGYTF. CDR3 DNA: TGCGCCAGCAGCTTAGAACCGGGACAAACGGGGTATGGCTACACCTTC.

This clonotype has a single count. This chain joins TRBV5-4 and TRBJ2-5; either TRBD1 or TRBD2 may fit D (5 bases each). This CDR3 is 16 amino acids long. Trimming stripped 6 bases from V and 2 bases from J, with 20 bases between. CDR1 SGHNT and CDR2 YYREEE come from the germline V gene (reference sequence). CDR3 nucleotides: TGTGCCAGCACCCTTGGAGGCCCGACAGCACAAGAGACCCAGTACTTC. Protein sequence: CASTLGGPTAQETQYF.

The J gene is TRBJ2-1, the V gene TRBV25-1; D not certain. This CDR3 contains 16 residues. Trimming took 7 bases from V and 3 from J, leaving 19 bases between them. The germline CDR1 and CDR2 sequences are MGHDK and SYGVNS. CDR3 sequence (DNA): TGTGCCAGCACCCTCCAAAGGGTGCATCTCTACAATGAGCAGTTCTTC. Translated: CASTLQRVHLYNEQFF.

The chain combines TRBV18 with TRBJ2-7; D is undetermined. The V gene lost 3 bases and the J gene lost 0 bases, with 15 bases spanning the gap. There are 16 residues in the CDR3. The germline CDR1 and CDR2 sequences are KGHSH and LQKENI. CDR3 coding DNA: TGTGCCAGCTCACCTGGGCCATTCCGTAGCTCCTACGAGCAGTACTTC. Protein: CASSPGPFRSSYEQYF.

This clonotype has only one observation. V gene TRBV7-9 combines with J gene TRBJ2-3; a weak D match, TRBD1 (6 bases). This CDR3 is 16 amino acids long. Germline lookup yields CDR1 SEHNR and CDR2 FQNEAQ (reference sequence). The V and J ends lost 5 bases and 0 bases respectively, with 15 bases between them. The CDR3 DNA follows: TGTGCCAGCAGCCTTCAGGGGTCCACTAGCACAGATACGCAGTATTTT. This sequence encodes CASSLQGSTSTDTQYF.

The CDR3 is CASRQAGTSTDTQYF. For the CDR3, the DNA is TGTGCCAGCAGGCAGGCCGGGACTAGTACAGATACGCAGTATTTT. V gene TRBV6-6 combines with J gene TRBJ2-3; 8 bases are a match to TRBD2. Germline CDR1 MNHNY, CDR2 SVGAGI (reference sequence). J lost 3 bases, V lost 6 bases, and 8 bases had no gene match. This CDR3 comprises 15 residues.

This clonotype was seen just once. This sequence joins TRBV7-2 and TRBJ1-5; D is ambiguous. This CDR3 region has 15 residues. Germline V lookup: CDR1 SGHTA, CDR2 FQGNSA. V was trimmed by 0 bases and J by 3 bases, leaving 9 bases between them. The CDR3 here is CASSLAQGSNQPQHF. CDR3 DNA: TGTGCCAGCAGCTTAGCGCAAGGTTCCAATCAGCCCCAGCATTTT.

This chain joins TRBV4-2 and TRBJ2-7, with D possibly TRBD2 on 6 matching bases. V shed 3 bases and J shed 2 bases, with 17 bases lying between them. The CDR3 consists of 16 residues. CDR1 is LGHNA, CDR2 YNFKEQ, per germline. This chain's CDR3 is CASSHPGRGVTYEQYF. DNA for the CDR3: TGTGCCAGCAGCCATCCCGGGCGGGGCGTCACCTACGAGCAGTACTTC.

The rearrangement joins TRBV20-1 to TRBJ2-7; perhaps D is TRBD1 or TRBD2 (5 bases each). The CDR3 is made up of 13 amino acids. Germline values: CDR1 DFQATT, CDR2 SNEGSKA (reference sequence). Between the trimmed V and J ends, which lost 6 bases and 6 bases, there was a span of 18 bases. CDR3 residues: CSAAFGAFSEQYF. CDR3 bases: TGCAGTGCCGCCTTCGGGGCTTTTTCCGAGCAGTACTTC.

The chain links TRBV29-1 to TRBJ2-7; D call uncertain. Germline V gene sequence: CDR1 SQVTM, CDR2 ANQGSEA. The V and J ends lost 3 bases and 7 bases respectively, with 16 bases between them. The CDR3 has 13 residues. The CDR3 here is CSVEVRLASEQYF. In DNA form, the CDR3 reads TGCAGCGTTGAGGTTAGACTGGCGAGTGAGCAGTACTTC.